Sequencing of this T cell receptor (beta chain) was carried out in a study of PD-1 blockade in classical Hodgkin lymphoma. CDR1 and CDR2 from the germline V gene are SGHRS and YFSETQ. The CDR3 sequence is 15 residues long. V shed 3 bases and J shed 0 bases, with 12 bases lying between them. Method: immunoSEQ multiplex PCR; TCRdb's copy keeps in-frame clones and lacks some. The sample lists fewer than 35,000 clones; about 94% were seen once. Time point denoted: cycle 4 day 1 (C4D1), after 5 to 7 weeks of nivolumab. All patients relapsed after autologous stem cell transplantation, and brentuximab vedotin exposure varied. Magnetic negative selection was used to purify CD4+ T cells from PBMCs that had been thawed. This clone was seen once.

V and J are TRBV5-1 and TRBJ1-1; D is uncertain. The material was CD4+ T cells from blood, obtained before the fourth cycle of nivolumab. The clonotype originates from a human donor with classical Hodgkin lymphoma. CDR3 amino acids: CASSSTSVVNTEAFF. CDR3 DNA sequence: TGCGCCAGCAGCTCTACCTCGGTCGTGAACACTGAAGCTTTCTTT.